This entry lists 4 T cell receptor beta chains sequenced from one sample in a study of control samples from healthy donors and cancer patients. TCRdb keeps only in-frame clones here, not all; method: immunoSEQ multiplex PCR. Among under 80,000 clones listed, 94% were seen once. The sequenced sample consisted of blood. The receptor set was obtained from a woman aged 40 to 50 in good health.

This sequence joins TRBV7-9 and TRBJ2-7; D assignment may be TRBD1 or TRBD2 (5 bases each). In germline, CDR1 is SEHNR, CDR2 FQNEAQ (reference sequence). The V end was cut by 5 bases, the J end by 0 bases, with 11 bases between. The CDR3 has 14 amino acids. CDR3 residues: CASSPTADSYEQYF. The CDR3 region has the DNA TGTGCCAGCAGCCCGACAGCGGACTCCTACGAGCAGTACTTC.

The chain has TRBV3-1 (or the pseudogene TRBV3-2) and TRBJ2-7, with 13 bases that match TRBD2. V lost 6 bases, J lost 1 base, and 6 bases stayed unmatched. The CDR3 spans 16 residues. CDR1 LGHDT and CDR2 YNNKEL come from the germline V gene (reference sequence). CDR3 sequence: CASRIGLAGESYEQYF. CDR3 bases: TGTGCCAGCAGAATCGGACTAGCGGGAGAGTCCTACGAGCAGTACTTC.

V usage is TRBV27 and J usage is TRBJ1-3; the D is unclear. The V end lost 6 bases, the J end lost 0 bases, and 9 bases lay between the germline ends. Germline V gene data show CDR1 as MNHEY and CDR2 as SMNVEV (reference sequence). This CDR3 comprises 14 residues. The CDR3 protein is CASSQLDSGNTIYF. CDR3 nucleotide sequence: TGTGCCAGCAGCCAATTGGACTCTGGAAACACCATATATTTT.

The chain recombines TRBV7-9 with TRBJ2-7, with D uncertain. Trimming pared 1 base from V and 0 bases from J, leaving 16 bases between. Germline CDR1 is SEHNR and CDR2 is FQNEAQ (reference sequence). CDR3 size: 17 residues. CDR3: CASSLDAFGRDSYEQYF. The CDR3 nucleotides read TGTGCCAGCAGCTTAGACGCTTTCGGCAGAGACTCCTACGAGCAGTACTTC.